This entry lists 9 T cell receptor beta chains sequenced from one sample in a study of PD-L1 blockade in urothelial cancer. Regarding time point: peripheral blood 6 weeks after treatment start. TCRdb's copy holds only in-frame clones and misses some; the assay was immunoSEQ multiplex PCR. The repertoire holds about 120,000 clones, roughly 86% seen once, with 2.4% in the top ten. The sequenced sample was PBMCs, obtained around atezolizumab (anti-PD-L1) treatment. The receptors were gathered from a man aged 45-60 years with urothelial cancer.

This clone was seen only a few times. This chain joins TRBV15 and TRBJ2-1, with D uncertain. In germline, CDR1 is LNHNV, CDR2 YYDKDF (reference sequence). The V gene lost 0 bases and the J gene lost 0 bases, with 12 bases spanning the gap. The CDR3 contains 17 residues. The CDR3 region has the DNA TGTGCCACCAGCAGAGATCTTTCCTCCAGCTCCTACAATGAGCAGTTCTTC. Translation: CATSRDLSSSSYNEQFF.

J is TRBJ2-7 and V is TRBV6-5; the D gene is possibly TRBD1 (8 bases). The length of the CDR3 is 15 residues. The germline CDR1 and CDR2 sequences are MNHEY and SVGAGI. Trimming took off 6 bases at V and 7 bases at J, with 22 bases between the two ends. The chain's CDR3 is CASRGGTGGSGEQYF. CDR3 sequence (DNA): TGTGCCAGCAGGGGAGGGACAGGCGGCTCGGGGGAGCAGTACTTC.

The V call is TRBV9, the J call TRBJ2-1; no definite D call. CDR1 SGDLS and CDR2 YYNGEE come from the germline V gene. V lost 4 bases, J lost 5 bases, and 10 bases lay in between. This CDR3 is built from 13 residues. CDR3 DNA: TGTGCCAGCAGCCCAGAGACAAACAATGAGCAGTTCTTC. It yields the protein CASSPETNNEQFF.

CDR3 DNA sequence: TGTGCCTGGAGTATTCCCACCGGGACAACCCTGAACACTGAAGCTTTCTTT. As protein: CAWSIPTGTTLNTEAFF. The V call is TRBV30, the J call TRBJ1-1; a weak D match, TRBD1 (6 bases). Trimming removed 2 bases from V and 0 bases from J, with 19 bases in between. The CDR3 is made up of 17 amino acids. Germline assignment: CDR1 GTSNPN and CDR2 SVGIG (reference sequence).

The chain joins TRBV6-1 to TRBJ2-7, with 9 positions matching TRBD1. Germline V gene lookup returns CDR1 MNHNS and CDR2 SASEGT. The CDR3 runs to 17 residues. After removal of 2 bases from V and 2 bases from J, the junction contained 10 bases not matched to a gene. The CDR3 sequence is CASSEFRGTGIPYEQYF. The CDR3 DNA sequence: TGTGCCAGCAGTGAATTCCGCGGGACAGGGATTCCCTACGAGCAGTACTTC.

The CDR3 DNA follows: TGTGCCAGCTCACAAAACAGGGGGCAAGAGACCCAGTACTTC. The encoded protein is CASSQNRGQETQYF. V usage is TRBV18 and J usage is TRBJ2-5, with TRBD1 identical over 8 bases. Germline CDR1 KGHSH, CDR2 LQKENI. V lost 4 bases, J lost 2 bases, and 3 bases stayed unmatched. The CDR3 sequence is 14 residues long.

The chain carries TRBV5-4 and TRBJ2-7, with 9 bases fitting TRBD2. Germline assignment: CDR1 SGHNT and CDR2 YYREEE (reference sequence). The J segment lost 1 base and the V segment lost 0 bases, leaving 2 bases of the junction unmatched. The CDR3 runs 15 residues. The CDR3 bases are TGTGCCAGCAGCTTGGGACTAGCGGATTCCTACGAGCAGTACTTC. This encodes CASSLGLADSYEQYF.

This clone occurred once. The CDR3 region is CASRPTSGSADTQYF. The CDR3 bases are TGTGCCAGCAGGCCGACTAGCGGGAGTGCAGATACGCAGTATTTT. This rearrangement joins TRBV2 to TRBJ2-3; 12 bases align to TRBD2. The CDR3 runs to 15 residues. CDR1 and CDR2 from the germline V gene are SNHLY and FYNNEI. V lost 6 bases, J lost 4 bases, and 5 bases stayed unmatched. Full variable domain (rest looked up from reference TRBV2 and TRBJ2-3): EPEVTQTPSHQVTQMGQEVILRCVPISNHLYFYWYRQILGQKVEFLVSFYNNEISEKSEIFDDQFSVERPDGSNFTLKIRSTKLEDSAMYFCASRPTSGSADTQYFGPGTRLTVL.

The V call is TRBV5-1, the J call TRBJ2-7; 10 nucleotides line up with TRBD2. The V gene end was trimmed by 0 bases and the J gene end by 3 bases; junction bases not matched to a gene: 3. Per germline, CDR1 SGHRS and CDR2 YFSETQ. This CDR3 has 15 amino acids. Here the CDR3 DNA reads TGCGCCAGCAGCTTGGAACCTAGCGGGAGCTACGAGCAGTACTTC. Translation gives CASSLEPSGSYEQYF.